Below are 13 T cell receptor beta chains sequenced from a single sample in a study of T-cell memory formation after mild COVID-19. In TCRdb, the 5' RACE reads were re-called with MiXCR into one record per CDR3 protein. The table records fewer than 600,000 distinct CDR3 sequences, about 20% of them present only once. Material: PBMCs or a T cell subset sorted from them (not recorded which). All receptors come from an adult woman who had mild COVID-19 (a few samples of this study predate the infection). Cell type and time point are not known.

A few counts support this clonotype. The chain links TRBV20-1 to TRBJ1-2; 11 nucleotides match TRBD1. The ends lost 6 bases at V and 7 bases at J; junction bases unmatched: 4. CDR3 size: 12 residues. Germline V gene lookup returns CDR1 DFQATT and CDR2 SNEGSKA (reference sequence). As DNA, the CDR3 is TGCAGTGCCTCCGGGACAGGGGGTGGCTACACCTTC. Amino acid sequence: CSASGTGGGYTF.

This clonotype came up many times. V and J are TRBV5-1 and TRBJ2-7; either TRBD1 or TRBD2 may fit D (5 bases each). Trimming took 4 bases from V and 5 from J, leaving 19 bases between them. The CDR3 covers 15 residues. CDR1 and CDR2 (germline): SGHRS, YFSETQ. The CDR3 sequence is CASSTRDLNGDEQYF. The CDR3 region has the DNA TGCGCCAGCAGCACCCGGGACCTCAACGGCGACGAGCAGTACTTC.

This clonotype was seen a few times. The chain employs TRBV9 and TRBJ2-1, with 8 bases lining up with TRBD2. CDR3 length equals 16 residues. CDR1 and CDR2 from the germline V gene are SGDLS and YYNGEE. J was trimmed by 1 base and V by 0 bases; bases with no gene match: 3. DNA of the CDR3: TGTGCCAGCAGCGTAGCTCCTAGCGGGTCCTACAATGAGCAGTTCTTC. Translated, it gives CASSVAPSGSYNEQFF.

The chain recombines TRBV6-2 or TRBV6-3 with TRBJ2-7; weak D call: TRBD2 (7 bases). The CDR3 totals 15 residues. Trimming shortened V by 5 bases and J by 4 bases, and 18 bases separated the two germline ends. CDR1 is MNHEY and CDR2 is SVGEGT in the germline V gene. For the CDR3, the DNA is TGTGCCAGCAGTACGCTGCGGGGGCCCGATTACGAGCAGTACTTC. It yields the protein CASSTLRGPDYEQYF.

In this sample, this clonotype turned up many times. The V and J genes are TRBV20-1 and TRBJ2-7; the D gene is possibly TRBD1 (6 bases). This CDR3 has 13 residues. V gave up 3 bases and J gave up 0 bases, with 9 bases separating them. Germline V gives CDR1 DFQATT, CDR2 SNEGSKA (reference sequence). DNA for the CDR3: TGCAGTGCTAGTCGGGACACCTCCTACGAGCAGTACTTC. Translated, it gives CSASRDTSYEQYF.

The chain combines TRBV14 with TRBJ1-2; 7 bases align to TRBD1. Looked up from germline, CDR1 is SGHDN and CDR2 is FVKESK. CDR3 length: 17 residues. After removal of 1 base from V and 2 bases from J, the junction contained 10 bases not matched to a gene. The CDR3 DNA reads as TGTGCCAGCAGCCAAGCCGCATCTTTCAGGGGGAACTATGGCTACACCTTC. Its translation: CASSQAASFRGNYGYTF.

This clonotype was counted at least ten times. V usage is TRBV7-3 and J usage is TRBJ2-5; no firm D call. The CDR3 loop spans 14 amino acids. Trimming shortened V by 1 base and J by 1 base, and 7 bases separated the two germline ends. Germline CDR1 reads SGHTA; CDR2 reads FQGTGA. CDR3 in DNA: TGTGCCAGCAGCTTAAGGGGTGCCCAAGAGACCCAGTACTTC. It encodes CASSLRGAQETQYF.

The chain joins TRBV12-3 or TRBV12-4 to TRBJ1-1; TRBD1 matches at 8 bases. The CDR3 is 16 residues long. The ends lost 6 bases at V and 1 base at J; junction bases unmatched: 10. CDR3 bases: TGTGCCAGCAGACTAGGGACAGGCGCCAAGAACACTGAAGCTTTCTTT. This encodes CASRLGTGAKNTEAFF.

This clonotype was recorded many times. The CDR3 here is CASSLAPGGQNIQYF. CDR3 DNA sequence: TGTGCCAGCAGCTTGGCCCCTGGGGGGCAGAACATTCAGTACTTC. The chain joins TRBV5-5 to TRBJ2-4; either TRBD1 or TRBD2 may supply D (6 bases each). The V end was cut by 0 bases, the J end by 7 bases, with 14 bases between. The CDR3 runs to 15 residues. Germline CDR1 is SGHKS and CDR2 is YYEKEE (reference sequence). The whole variable domain, filled in from reference TRBV5-5 and TRBJ2-4, reads DAGVTQSPTHLIKTRGQQVTLRCSPISGHKSVSWYQQVLGQGPQFIFQYYEKEERGRGNFPDRFSARQFPNYSSELNVNALLLGDSALYLCASSLAPGGQNIQYFGAGTRLSVL.

This clonotype was seen a handful of times. The J gene is TRBJ1-4, the V gene TRBV28, with D uncertain. V was cut by 6 bases and J by 0 bases, with 2 bases left in between. Germline-derived CDR1 and CDR2 are MDHEN and SYDVKM. The CDR3 spans 12 residues. CDR3 nucleotides: TGTGCCAGCAGCACAACTAATGAAAAACTGTTTTTT. Translation: CASSTTNEKLFF.

The chain has TRBV28 and TRBJ2-3; the match to TRBD2 covers 9 bases. Germline CDR1 is MDHEN and CDR2 is SYDVKM. The CDR3 loop spans 16 amino acids. With V trimmed by 4 bases and J by 7 bases, 12 bases remained unmatched. The CDR3 here is CASSYSLAGPIHTQYF. DNA of the CDR3: TGTGCCAGCAGTTATTCCCTAGCGGGGCCCATTCATACGCAGTATTTT.

This clonotype was observed a handful of times. CDR3 residues: CASSLSGPAEAFF. The CDR3 nucleotides read TGTGCCAGCTCCCTAAGTGGGCCAGCTGAAGCTTTCTTT. The rearrangement uses TRBV18 and TRBJ1-1; no clear D. Germline V lookup: CDR1 KGHSH, CDR2 LQKENI. CDR3 length: 13 residues. Trimming pared 6 bases from V and 6 bases from J, leaving 14 bases between.

The chain uses TRBV7-9 and TRBJ1-2; 7 positions agree with TRBD1. CDR3 length: 15 residues. J gave up 4 bases and V 4 bases, and 9 bases lay outside the gene matches. CDR1 and CDR2 (germline): SEHNR, FQNEAQ (reference sequence). DNA for the CDR3: TGTGCCAGCAGCTACCCGACAGGGCCTTTCTATGGCTACACCTTC. Amino acid sequence: CASSYPTGPFYGYTF.